This entry lists 10 T cell receptor beta chains sequenced from one sample in a study of identical twins. TCRdb reprocessed the 5' RACE reads with MiXCR, giving one entry per CDR3 protein. This table has about 720,000 distinct CDR3 sequences, approximately 9% appearing once. This same sample was also part of a study on yellow fever vaccine responses in identical twins.

Material for sequencing was PBMCs. Receptors originate from a woman in her late teens or twenties in good health.

This clonotype was recorded a few times. V is TRBV6-4 and J is TRBJ2-3; D is uncertain. CDR1 is MRHNA, CDR2 SNTAGT, per germline. Trimming shortened V by 3 bases and J by 7 bases, and 14 bases separated the two germline ends. The CDR3 consists of 14 residues. DNA for the CDR3: TGTGCCAGCAGTGAAAGGAACGGCGCCCATACGCAGTATTTT. This gives the protein CASSERNGAHTQYF.

This clonotype occurred many times. The chain employs TRBV6-2 or TRBV6-3 and TRBJ2-7; the D is unclear. CDR1 and CDR2 (germline): MNHEY, SVGEGT. V lost 4 bases and J 0 bases, leaving 13 bases between the germline ends. This CDR3 has 15 residues. Written as DNA, the CDR3 is TGTGCCAGCAGTTGGAGCTTGGGGAACTCCTACGAGCAGTACTTC. Translated: CASSWSLGNSYEQYF.

The chain employs TRBV10-1 and TRBJ2-5, with 7 bases aligning to TRBD1. The V and J ends lost 5 bases and 1 base, in that order; junction bases with no gene match: 4. Germline V gene data show CDR1 as WNHNN and CDR2 as SYGVQD (reference sequence). This CDR3 region has 14 residues. DNA of the CDR3: TGCGCCAGCAGTAACCACAGGGGCCAAGAGACCCAGTACTTC. As protein: CASSNHRGQETQYF.

V is TRBV11-2 and J is TRBJ2-5; the match to TRBD2 covers 9 bases. With 2 bases clipped from V and 5 bases from J, the junction kept 6 bases outside the gene matches. This CDR3 contains 15 residues. The germline V gene has CDR1 SGHAT and CDR2 FQNNGV. The CDR3 loop reads CASSLWLAGRETQYF. CDR3 nucleotides: TGTGCCAGCAGCTTATGGCTAGCGGGACGGGAGACCCAGTACTTC.

This clonotype was found a few times. J is TRBJ1-5 and V is TRBV10-3; D uncertain. Germline V gene sequence: CDR1 ENHRY, CDR2 SYGVKD. V lost 6 bases and J 8 bases, leaving 14 bases between the germline ends. CDR3 size: 13 residues. The chain's CDR3 is CAIRNPGEEPQHF. The CDR3 region has the DNA TGTGCCATCAGGAACCCTGGGGAGGAGCCCCAGCATTTT.

This clonotype showed up many times. The gene calls are TRBV29-1 and TRBJ2-7; 13 bases line up with TRBD2. Germline V gene sequence: CDR1 SQVTM, CDR2 ANQGSEA. V dropped 6 bases and J dropped 0; count of bases not matched to a gene: 5. CDR3 length equals 15 residues. The CDR3 loop is CSVEGLAGNSYEQYF. In DNA, the CDR3 is TGCAGCGTGGAGGGACTAGCGGGGAACTCCTACGAGCAGTACTTC.

The table lists this clonotype with many counts. The chain is built from TRBV7-9 and TRBJ2-5; the D call may be TRBD1 or TRBD2 (5 bases each). Germline V gene data show CDR1 as SEHNR and CDR2 as FQNEAQ (reference sequence). The germline V and J ends were trimmed by 5 bases and 7 bases, with 20 bases remaining between them. The CDR3 runs to 15 residues. CDR3 in amino acids: CASSPTGTVIRTQYF. CDR3 bases: TGTGCCAGCAGCCCAACCGGGACCGTTATTAGGACCCAGTACTTC.

This clonotype was picked up a small number of times. This chain joins TRBV10-1 and TRBJ2-2; D might be TRBD2 (5 bases). Germline CDR1 reads WNHNN; CDR2 reads SYGVQD (reference sequence). V shed 3 bases and J shed 1 base, with 12 bases lying between them. CDR3 size: 16 residues. The CDR3 DNA follows: TGCGCCAGCAGTGAACGGAATCGGGAGAACACCGGGGAGCTGTTTTTT. Amino acids: CASSERNRENTGELFF.

The chain links TRBV5-1 to TRBJ2-5, with 10 bases that match TRBD1. The CDR3 totals 17 residues. V trimming: 4 bases; J trimming: 5 bases; junction bases outside the gene matches: 14. In germline, CDR1 is SGHRS, CDR2 YFSETQ. In nucleotides, the CDR3 is TGCGCCAGCAGCCGGAGCCCGGGACAGGGGTCTGGGGAGACCCAGTACTTC. The encoded protein is CASSRSPGQGSGETQYF.

V usage is TRBV20-1 and J usage is TRBJ2-1, with no clear D. Trimming pared 0 bases from V and 0 bases from J, leaving 12 bases between. Germline lookup yields CDR1 DFQATT and CDR2 SNEGSKA (reference sequence). The CDR3 covers 16 residues. In DNA, the CDR3 is TGCAGTGCTAGAGAGATCCAGTCGGGCTCCTACAATGAGCAGTTCTTC. Its translation is CSAREIQSGSYNEQFF.